This T cell receptor (beta chain) was identified during a study of memory CD4+ T cells and cytomegalovirus serostatus. Study-level background: Donors were healthy Belgian adults, 10 or so CMV seropositive and approximately 23 seronegative. Study-level points and caveats: A US-trained random forest predicted CMV serostatus with median AUC around 0.92. About two fifths of the roughly 150 known CMV-associated TCRbeta sequences appeared in CD4+ memory.

The sort gate was single viable CD3+CD4+CD8-CD45RO+ cells for memory CD4+ T cells. Per the study methods: Out-of-frame sequences were removed, leaving around 2.2 million distinct TCRbeta sequences. The assay was immunoSEQ multiplex PCR, and TCRdb's table has in-frame clones only and misses some. The V and J calls and the clone size are those of that table, but D and trimming were determined from the DNA. The sample lists 50,000 to 65,000 clones; roughly 80% were seen once. Germline CDR1 and CDR2: SEHNR and FQNEAQ (reference sequence). The CDR3 is 13 amino acids. Deletions cut 5 bases from V and 9 bases from J, with 14 bases between. Remarks on this clone: What it recognizes is unknown.

The chain recombines TRBV7-9 with TRBJ1-3; D remains unclear. Input material: memory CD4+ T cells from blood. This clonotype was obtained from an adult in good health and CMV-seronegative. The CDR3, as DNA: TGTGCCAGCAGCGCCGAGGCGGGTGTCACCATATATTTT. Encoded protein: CASSAEAGVTIYF.